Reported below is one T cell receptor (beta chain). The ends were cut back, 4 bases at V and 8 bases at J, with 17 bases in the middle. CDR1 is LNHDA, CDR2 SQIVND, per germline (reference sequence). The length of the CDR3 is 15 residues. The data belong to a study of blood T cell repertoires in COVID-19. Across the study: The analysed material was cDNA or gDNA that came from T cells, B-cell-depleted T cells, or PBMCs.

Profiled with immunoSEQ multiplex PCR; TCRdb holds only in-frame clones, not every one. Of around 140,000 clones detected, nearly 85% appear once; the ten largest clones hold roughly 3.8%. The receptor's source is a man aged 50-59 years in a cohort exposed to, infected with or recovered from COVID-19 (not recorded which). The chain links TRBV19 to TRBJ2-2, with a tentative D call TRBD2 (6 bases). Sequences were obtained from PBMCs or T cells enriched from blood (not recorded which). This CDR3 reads CASSKGLRNSGELFF. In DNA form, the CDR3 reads TGTGCCAGTAGTAAGGGACTTCGGAATAGTGGGGAGCTGTTTTTT.